This T cell receptor beta chain was identified in a study of lymphopenia after photon versus proton radiotherapy. Study conclusions and caveats: Oligoclonal CD8+ Temra expansion after nadir drove photon patients' diversity drop. Larger post-nadir TCR diversity loss correlated inversely with survival in deceased patients. Proton therapy kept repertoires fairly stable, unlike photons, which gained effector/memory cells.

Regarding this clone: Antigen specificity is unknown.

Sequencing used immunoSEQ multiplex PCR; TCRdb keeps in-frame clones, though not all of them. The sample consists of about 25,000 clones, over 80% of them appearing once. Sequences were derived from peripheral blood, sampled from a patient treated with photon-based radiotherapy. The TCR originated in a man aged 45-65 years with gastric cancer.

CDR3 bases: TGTGCCAGCAGTTCCCAGGGTGGCAATCAGCCCCAGCATTTT. This codes for CASSSQGGNQPQHF. The chain has TRBV7-2 and TRBJ1-5; perhaps TRBD1 as D (5 bases). Germline V CDR1 and CDR2: SGHTA, FQGNSA. The V end was cut by 6 bases, the J end by 2 bases, with 11 bases between. CDR3 length: 14 residues.